This TCR beta chain was profiled in a study of T-cell reconstitution after alpha-beta-depleted transplantation in children. Trimming took 7 bases from V and 4 from J; bases not matched to a gene: 6. Germline-derived CDR1 and CDR2 are SNHLY and FYNNEI. The CDR3 extends over 14 amino acids. Researchers prepared the TCRbeta library using unique molecular identifiers, the study reports. TCRdb processed the PCR reads anew with MiXCR; each CDR3 protein has one entry. The sample shows hundreds of thousands of distinct CDR3 sequences, roughly 33% of them seen only once. The receptor was derived from a human donor who donated a stem cell graft to a child with aplastic anemia. V gene TRBV2 combines with J gene TRBJ2-2, with 7 bases identical to TRBD1. The sample here was PBMCs from the stem cell graft donor, taken from the stem cell graft. CDR3 loop: CASTLHRGTGELFF. The CDR3 DNA is TGTGCCAGCACTTTACACAGGGGCACCGGGGAGCTGTTTTTT.